What follows are 28 T cell receptor beta chains derived from one specimen sequenced in a study of T cell responses to AZD1222 COVID-19 vaccine. Data came from immunoSEQ multiplex PCR; TCRdb stores just in-frame clones and leaves some out. The sample has roughly 200,000 clones, roughly 94% seen once. Specimen: peripheral blood, collected 28 days after the second dose of the MenACWY control vaccine. The receptors were gathered from an adult who received the MenACWY meningococcal vaccine as a control.

A single count supports this clone. The chain uses TRBV6-5 and TRBJ1-2; D unclear. Germline V CDR1 and CDR2: MNHEY, SVGAGI. The CDR3 runs to 13 residues. V shed 8 bases and J shed 5 bases, with 15 bases lying between them. CDR3: CASRRPGRYGYTF. The CDR3 DNA reads TGTGCCAGCCGGCGGCCTGGGCGGTATGGCTACACCTTC.

This sequence joins TRBV2 and TRBJ1-1, with a weak D call TRBD1 (5 bases). The CDR3 loop spans 14 amino acids. Germline CDR1 is SNHLY and CDR2 is FYNNEI. V shed 2 bases and J shed 5 bases, with 12 bases lying between them. CDR3 sequence: CASSEQGFRTEAFF. The CDR3 DNA reads TGTGCCAGCAGTGAACAGGGCTTCCGGACTGAAGCTTTCTTT.

The chain is built from TRBV19 and TRBJ1-5; no clear D gene. This CDR3 region has 17 residues. Trimming shortened V by 3 bases and J by 1 base, and 16 bases separated the two germline ends. Germline loops: CDR1 LNHDA, CDR2 SQIVND (reference sequence). CDR3 region: CASSIAPNTDSNQPQHF. The CDR3 nucleotides read TGTGCCAGTAGTATCGCCCCCAACACAGACAGCAATCAGCCCCAGCATTTT. Complete variable domain (other parts from reference TRBV19 and TRBJ1-5): DGGITQSPKYLFRKEGQNVTLSCEQNLNHDAMYWYRQDPGQGLRLIYYSQIVNDFQKGDIAEGYSVSREKKESFPLTVTSAQKNPTAFYLCASSIAPNTDSNQPQHFGDGTRLSIL.

The V gene is TRBV5-6, the J gene TRBJ2-1; D is unclear. CDR1 is SGHDT, CDR2 YYEEEE, per germline. Trimming stripped 0 bases from V and 3 bases from J, with 7 bases between. This CDR3 contains 14 residues. The CDR3 here is CASSLESFYNEQFF. In DNA, the CDR3 is TGTGCCAGCAGCTTGGAATCTTTCTACAATGAGCAGTTCTTC.

The chain links TRBV18 to TRBJ2-5; D call uncertain. The CDR3 has 13 amino acids. Germline CDR1 is KGHSH and CDR2 is LQKENI. Trimming stripped 2 bases from V and 5 bases from J, with 9 bases between. The CDR3 loop reads CASSPTGRETQYF. In nucleotides, the CDR3 is TGTGCCAGCTCACCAACCGGGCGTGAGACCCAGTACTTC.

V usage is TRBV15 and J usage is TRBJ2-1; D tentatively fits TRBD1 or TRBD2 (5 bases each). V lost 0 bases, J lost 6 bases, and 12 bases lay in between. The CDR3 consists of 15 residues. Germline V gives CDR1 LNHNV, CDR2 YYDKDF (reference sequence). CDR3 amino acids: CATSRDGPGSNEQFF. The CDR3 DNA follows: TGTGCCACCAGCAGAGATGGGCCAGGGAGCAATGAGCAGTTCTTC.

This chain links TRBV7-2 with TRBJ2-2; TRBD2 matches at 8 bases. V was pared by 0 bases and J by 4 bases, with 4 bases of the junction left unmatched. Germline values: CDR1 SGHTA, CDR2 FQGNSA. This CDR3 contains 16 residues. The CDR3 sequence: CASSLAGTSVTGELFF. DNA for the CDR3: TGTGCCAGCAGCTTAGCAGGGACTAGTGTCACCGGGGAGCTGTTTTTT.

The chain has TRBV7-3 and TRBJ1-6; D gene uncertain. CDR1 is SGHTA and CDR2 is FQGTGA in the germline V gene. V gave up 8 bases and J gave up 0 bases, with 8 bases separating them. The CDR3 extends over 14 amino acids. In DNA form, the CDR3 reads TGTGCCAGCTCCCGGAGCTCCTATAATTCACCCCTCCACTTT. Translated, it gives CASSRSSYNSPLHF.

The chain carries TRBV10-3 and TRBJ1-3; D gene unclear. Germline V gene data show CDR1 as ENHRY and CDR2 as SYGVKD. The CDR3 totals 13 residues. The V end lost 7 bases, the J end lost 3 bases, and 10 bases lay between the germline ends. CDR3 in amino acids: CAITPGDGNTIYF. The CDR3 bases are TGTGCCATCACCCCAGGAGATGGAAACACCATATATTTT.

Here the CDR3 reads CASSIFRDLKAGANVLTF. The DNA for the CDR3 is TGTGCCAGCAGCATCTTCCGGGACCTCAAAGCCGGGGCCAACGTCCTGACTTTC. V usage is TRBV11-2 and J usage is TRBJ2-6, with D tentatively TRBD1 or TRBD2 (5 bases each). Germline loops: CDR1 SGHAT, CDR2 FQNNGV. V dropped 5 bases and J dropped 4 bases, with 21 bases sitting between them. This CDR3 has 18 residues.

This clone was counted a single time. The chain links TRBV19 to TRBJ2-7; 9 positions agree with TRBD1. The V gene's germline CDR1 is LNHDA and CDR2 SQIVND (reference sequence). The V and J ends lost 5 bases and 6 bases, in that order; junction bases with no gene match: 5. This CDR3 contains 13 residues. The CDR3 sequence is CASSWDRAREQYF. As DNA, the CDR3 is TGTGCCAGTAGTTGGGACAGGGCTCGCGAGCAGTACTTC.

The rearrangement uses TRBV7-6 and TRBJ2-2, with unresolved D. Looked up from germline, CDR1 is SGHVS and CDR2 is FNYEAQ. V was shortened by 2 bases and J by 5 bases, with 15 bases between the two germline ends. The CDR3 contains 16 residues. Here the CDR3 reads CASSLSSNRRTGELFF. CDR3 bases: TGTGCCAGCAGCTTAAGTTCTAACAGAAGAACCGGGGAGCTGTTTTTT.

This chain joins TRBV5-4 and TRBJ2-7; D perhaps matches TRBD2 (6 bases). V was trimmed by 0 bases and J by 5 bases, leaving 15 bases between them. Germline V CDR1 and CDR2: SGHNT, YYREEE (reference sequence). The CDR3 has 15 residues. The CDR3, as DNA: TGTGCCAGCAGCTTGGTCGGCGGGGCGCTTCACGAGCAGTACTTC. The encoded protein is CASSLVGGALHEQYF. The full variable domain, with the rest looked up from reference TRBV5-4 and TRBJ2-7, is ETGVTQSPTHLIKTRGQQVTLRCSSQSGHNTVSWYQQALGQGPQFIFQYYREEENGRGNFPPRFSGLQFPNYSSELNVNALELDDSALYLCASSLVGGALHEQYFGPGTRLTVT.

The chain recombines TRBV5-6 with TRBJ2-7; 10 nucleotides align to TRBD1. Per the germline V gene, CDR1 is SGHDT and CDR2 is YYEEEE. CDR3 length equals 13 residues. Trimming at V came to 6 bases and at J to 5 bases, leaving 5 bases not matched to a gene. The CDR3 coding sequence is TGTGCCAGCATACCGACAGGGGGCGACGAGCAGTACTTC. As protein: CASIPTGGDEQYF.

The V call is TRBV2, the J call TRBJ1-6; a possible D gene is TRBD1 (6 bases). Trimming stripped 7 bases from V and 9 bases from J, with 19 bases between. The CDR3 spans 15 residues. Per the germline V gene, CDR1 is SNHLY and CDR2 is FYNNEI. The CDR3, as DNA: TGTGCCAGCACGGCTGCGGACAGAGGGATTTCACCCCTCCACTTT. Amino acid sequence: CASTAADRGISPLHF. Supplemented by reference TRBV2 and TRBJ1-6, the full variable domain reads EPEVTQTPSHQVTQMGQEVILRCVPISNHLYFYWYRQILGQKVEFLVSFYNNEISEKSEIFDDQFSVERPDGSNFTLKIRSTKLEDSAMYFCASTAADRGISPLHFGNGTRLTVT.

The chain uses TRBV7-3 and TRBJ2-7; the match to TRBD1 covers 8 bases. The CDR3 is 16 residues long. J was trimmed by 2 bases and V by 5 bases; bases with no gene match: 11. CDR1 and CDR2 from the germline V gene are SGHTA and FQGTGA. The CDR3 spells CASSIRRQGFPYEQYF. The CDR3 bases are TGTGCCAGCAGCATCCGGCGACAGGGGTTCCCCTACGAGCAGTACTTC. The full variable domain, completed using reference TRBV7-3 and TRBJ2-7, is GAGVSQTPSNKVTEKGKYVELRCDPISGHTALYWYRQSLGQGPEFLIYFQGTGAADDSGLPNDRFFAVRPEGSVSTLKIQRTERGDSAVYLCASSIRRQGFPYEQYFGPGTRLTVT.

The J gene is TRBJ1-1, the V gene TRBV9; TRBD1 might be the D (5 bases). Trimming took off 4 bases at V and 3 bases at J, with 16 bases between the two ends. Germline CDR1 is SGDLS and CDR2 is YYNGEE. CDR3 length: 15 amino acids. The CDR3, as DNA: TGTGCCAGCAGCACATTAGGGGCGGCCTACACTGAAGCTTTCTTT. Protein sequence: CASSTLGAAYTEAFF. The full variable domain, completed using reference TRBV9 and TRBJ1-1, is DSGVTQTPKHLITATGQRVTLRCSPRSGDLSVYWYQQSLDQGLQFLIQYYNGEERAKGNILERFSAQQFPDLHSELNLSSLELGDSALYFCASSTLGAAYTEAFFGQGTRLTVV.

The chain is built from TRBV6-5 and TRBJ1-2; TRBD1 is a possible D gene (5 bases). Trimming took off 6 bases at V and 0 bases at J, with 11 bases between the two ends. In germline, CDR1 is MNHEY, CDR2 SVGAGI. The CDR3 runs 14 residues. CDR3 nucleotide sequence: TGTGCCAGCAGCCCGCCGGGACCTAACTATGGCTACACCTTC. It specifies CASSPPGPNYGYTF.

The chain has TRBV5-6 and TRBJ2-1; TRBD2 matches at 11 bases. Germline CDR1 is SGHDT and CDR2 is YYEEEE. The CDR3 loop spans 18 amino acids. V shed 0 bases, J shed 6 bases, and the junction held 11 bases outside the gene matches. CDR3 amino acids: CASSLGALPSGGSNEQFF. The CDR3 DNA is TGTGCCAGCAGCTTGGGGGCCCTACCTAGCGGGGGGAGCAATGAGCAGTTCTTC.

Remarks on this clone: Other DNA sequences in this specimen translate into the identical CDR3. This chain links TRBV28 with TRBJ2-7, with D possibly being TRBD2 (5 bases). The CDR3 runs 13 residues. The V end was cut by 6 bases, the J end by 0 bases, with 9 bases between. Germline V lookup: CDR1 MDHEN, CDR2 SYDVKM. This CDR3 reads CASRPGVSYEQYF. DNA of the CDR3: TGTGCCAGCAGGCCCGGGGTCTCCTACGAGCAGTACTTC.

The V call is TRBV5-1, the J call TRBJ2-7, with D perhaps assigned TRBD1 or TRBD2 (5 bases each). Germline loops: CDR1 SGHRS, CDR2 YFSETQ. The CDR3 runs 15 residues. Trimming cost V 1 base and J 5 bases, with 16 bases left between them. Here the CDR3 reads CASSLWGPQPDEQYF. In DNA, the CDR3 is TGCGCCAGCAGCTTGTGGGGACCACAGCCGGACGAGCAGTACTTC. The full variable domain, rest sourced from reference TRBV5-1 and TRBJ2-7, is KAGVTQTPRYLIKTRGQQVTLSCSPISGHRSVSWYQQTPGQGLQFLFEYFSETQRNKGNFPGRFSGRQFSNSRSEMNVSTLELGDSALYLCASSLWGPQPDEQYFGPGTRLTVT.

V and J are TRBV7-9 and TRBJ2-7, with 8 positions matching TRBD1. V lost 1 base, J lost 5 bases, and 4 bases stayed unmatched. This CDR3 has 14 residues. CDR1 is SEHNR and CDR2 is FQNEAQ in the germline V gene (reference sequence). CDR3 sequence: CASSLGGQADEQYF. CDR3 DNA sequence: TGTGCCAGCAGCTTAGGGGGACAGGCTGACGAGCAGTACTTC.

This CDR3 is CASSPGISYEQYF. The CDR3 bases are TGTGCCAGCAGCCCCGGGATCTCCTACGAGCAGTACTTC. The chain links TRBV7-7 to TRBJ2-7, with D tentatively TRBD2 (5 bases). Germline V gene sequence: CDR1 SSHAT, CDR2 FNYEAQ (reference sequence). V was trimmed by 5 bases and J by 0 bases, leaving 8 bases between them. The CDR3 consists of 13 residues.

About this clone: Other DNA sequences of this sample code for an identical CDR3. This rearrangement joins TRBV30 to TRBJ2-7; D gene unclear. This CDR3 comprises 11 residues. Deletions cut 0 bases from V and 4 bases from J, with 4 bases between. Per germline, CDR1 GTSNPN and CDR2 SVGIG (reference sequence). The CDR3 coding sequence is TGTGCCTGGAGTGTTCGGTACGAGCAGTACTTC. Translating it yields CAWSVRYEQYF.

The rearrangement links TRBV7-9 to TRBJ1-1, with D possibly being TRBD1 (5 bases). Germline V gives CDR1 SEHNR, CDR2 FQNEAQ (reference sequence). This CDR3 is built from 16 residues. The V end lost 5 bases, the J end lost 4 bases, and 20 bases lay between the germline ends. The CDR3 is CASSLWAGPRRTEAFF. In nucleotides, the CDR3 is TGTGCCAGCAGCCTATGGGCAGGGCCAAGGCGCACTGAAGCTTTCTTT.

This clone has a single count. The chain carries TRBV15 and TRBJ2-2; D remains unclear. The CDR3 totals 13 residues. V lost 0 bases and J 7 bases, leaving 6 bases between the germline ends. The germline V gene has CDR1 LNHNV and CDR2 YYDKDF (reference sequence). CDR3 protein: CATSRDANGELFF. The CDR3 DNA follows: TGTGCCACCAGCAGAGATGCCAACGGGGAGCTGTTTTTT.

This chain joins TRBV19 and TRBJ1-6; 7 bases match TRBD1. V lost 2 bases to trimming and J lost 10 bases; unmatched junction nucleotides: 11. The CDR3 loop spans 16 amino acids. Germline-derived CDR1 and CDR2 are LNHDA and SQIVND (reference sequence). CDR3 amino acids: CASSIPARGDGSPLHF. DNA for the CDR3: TGTGCCAGTAGTATACCGGCCAGGGGGGATGGCTCACCCCTCCACTTT.

This chain uses TRBV28 with TRBJ1-2; 7 bases are shared with TRBD1. From germline, CDR1 is MDHEN and CDR2 SYDVKM. The length of the CDR3 is 13 residues. Trimming cost V 3 bases and J 8 bases; bases outside gene matches: 6. The DNA of the CDR3 is TGTGCCAGCAGTTTCTCGGGACAGCCGGGCTACACCTTC. Its translation: CASSFSGQPGYTF.